The source of this T cell receptor (beta chain) is a study of T-cell memory formation after mild COVID-19. The CDR3 length is 15 residues. The germline CDR1 and CDR2 sequences are LGHNA and YSLEER. Trimming pared 3 bases from V and 3 bases from J, leaving 13 bases between. With regard to this clonotype: As yet, its antigen is unknown.

The study, taken as a whole, reports: Largely, contracting CD4+ clones fell within CM and EM, and contracting CD8+ clones within EMRA. The finding that pre-infection memory included some responding clones suggested that cross-reactive memory joined. Clones contracting across day 15 to 85 had a balanced CD4/CD8 profile; later expanding clones leaned CD4+.

5'RACE with constant-segment primers yielded barcoded, UMI-tagged TCR alpha and TCR beta cDNA libraries. TCRdb used MiXCR to reprocess the 5' RACE reads, holding one entry per CDR3 protein. This sample has about 340,000 distinct CDR3 sequences, with 10% to 15% found just once. The receptor's source is a man between 18 and 29 years old who had mild COVID-19 (a few samples of this study predate the infection). Cell type and time point are not known. This chain joins TRBV4-3 and TRBJ2-3, with a weak D call TRBD2 (6 bases). The sequencing sample was made of PBMCs or a T cell subset sorted from them (not recorded which). As DNA, the CDR3 is TGCGCCAGCAGCCAGCCCGTCGGGAGAACAGATACGCAGTATTTT. Residues: CASSQPVGRTDTQYF.